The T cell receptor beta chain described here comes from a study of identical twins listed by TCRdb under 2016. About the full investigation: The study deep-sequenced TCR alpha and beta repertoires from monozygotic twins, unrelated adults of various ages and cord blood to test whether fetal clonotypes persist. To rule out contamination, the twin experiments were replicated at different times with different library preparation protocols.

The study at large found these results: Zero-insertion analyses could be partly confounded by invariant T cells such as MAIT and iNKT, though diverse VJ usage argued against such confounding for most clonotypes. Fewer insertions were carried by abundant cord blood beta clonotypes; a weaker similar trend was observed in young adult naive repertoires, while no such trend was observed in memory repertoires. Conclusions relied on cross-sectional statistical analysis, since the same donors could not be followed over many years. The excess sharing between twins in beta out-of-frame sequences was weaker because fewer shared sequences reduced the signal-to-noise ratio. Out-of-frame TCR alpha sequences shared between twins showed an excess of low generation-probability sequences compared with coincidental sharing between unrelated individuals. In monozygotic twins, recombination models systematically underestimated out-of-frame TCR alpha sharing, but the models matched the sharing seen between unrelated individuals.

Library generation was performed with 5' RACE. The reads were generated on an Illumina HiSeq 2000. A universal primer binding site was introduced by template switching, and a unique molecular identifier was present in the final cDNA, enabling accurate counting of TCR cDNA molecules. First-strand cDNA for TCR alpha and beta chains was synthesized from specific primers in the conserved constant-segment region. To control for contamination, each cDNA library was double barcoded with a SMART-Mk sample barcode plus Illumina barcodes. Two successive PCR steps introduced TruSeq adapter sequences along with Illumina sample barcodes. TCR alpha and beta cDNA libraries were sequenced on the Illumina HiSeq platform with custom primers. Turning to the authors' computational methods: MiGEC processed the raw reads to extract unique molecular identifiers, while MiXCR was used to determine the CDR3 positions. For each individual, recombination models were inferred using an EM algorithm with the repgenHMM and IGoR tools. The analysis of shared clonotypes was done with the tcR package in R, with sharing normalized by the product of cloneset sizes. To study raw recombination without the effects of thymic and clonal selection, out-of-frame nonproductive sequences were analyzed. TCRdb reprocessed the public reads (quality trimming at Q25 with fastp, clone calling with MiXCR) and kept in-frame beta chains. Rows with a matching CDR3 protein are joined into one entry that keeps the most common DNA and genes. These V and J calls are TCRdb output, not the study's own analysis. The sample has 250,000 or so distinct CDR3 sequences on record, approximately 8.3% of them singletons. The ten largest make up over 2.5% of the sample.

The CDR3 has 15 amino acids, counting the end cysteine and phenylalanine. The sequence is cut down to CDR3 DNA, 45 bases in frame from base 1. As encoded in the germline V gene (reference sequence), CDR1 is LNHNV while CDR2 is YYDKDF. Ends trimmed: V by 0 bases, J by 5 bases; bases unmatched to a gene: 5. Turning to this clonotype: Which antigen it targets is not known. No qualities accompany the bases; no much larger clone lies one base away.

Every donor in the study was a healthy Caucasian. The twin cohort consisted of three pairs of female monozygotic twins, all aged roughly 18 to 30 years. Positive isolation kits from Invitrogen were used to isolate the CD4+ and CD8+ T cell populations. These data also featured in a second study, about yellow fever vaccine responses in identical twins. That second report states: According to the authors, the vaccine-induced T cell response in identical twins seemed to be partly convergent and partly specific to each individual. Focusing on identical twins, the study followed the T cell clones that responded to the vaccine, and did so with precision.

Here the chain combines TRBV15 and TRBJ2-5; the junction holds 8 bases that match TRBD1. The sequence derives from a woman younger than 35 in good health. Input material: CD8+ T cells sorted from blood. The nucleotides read TGTGCCACCAGCAGAGATTTAACAGGGGGGGAGACCCAGTACTTC. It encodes CATSRDLTGGETQYF.